The rows below give T cell receptor beta chains drawn from one sample of a study of regulatory T cells in long-lasting Graves disease. TCRdb recomputed calls from the multiplex PCR reads with MiXCR, one row per CDR3 protein. The table lists about 470,000 distinct CDR3 sequences, about 15% of them singletons. This same sample was also part of a study on T cells in Graves' hyperthyroidism and ophthalmopathy.

The sequenced sample was peripheral blood mononuclear cells (PBMCs), obtained at new diagnosis, from a patient treated with antithyroid drugs. The receptors were sampled from a woman in her 30s with Graves disease. The CDR3 runs from the conserved cysteine through the conserved F or W.

v_gene: TRBV6-6
j_gene: TRBJ2-3
CDR3aa: CASSYSTGDRDTQYF

v_gene: TRBV30
j_gene: TRBJ1-4
CDR3aa: CAWSKGREKLFF

v_gene: TRBV9
j_gene: TRBJ2-1
CDR3aa: CASSVWGGENEQFF

v_gene: TRBV6-2/TRBV6-3
j_gene: TRBJ2-4
CDR3aa: CASEAHRGKAKNIQYF

v_gene: TRBV4-1
j_gene: TRBJ1-3
CDR3aa: CASSQVIEGSPGNTIYF

v_gene: TRBV28
j_gene: TRBJ1-5
CDR3aa: CASSDRVVVEPQHF

v_gene: TRBV20-1
j_gene: TRBJ2-3
CDR3aa: CSARPIRQGAPDTQYF

v_gene: TRBV9
j_gene: TRBJ1-1
CDR3aa: CASSVGSGYTEAFF

v_gene: TRBV2
j_gene: TRBJ2-7
CDR3aa: CATPVAGGLRIYEQYF

v_gene: TRBV6-2/TRBV6-3
j_gene: TRBJ2-6
CDR3aa: CASSYGLGTSGANVLTF

v_gene: TRBV7-8
j_gene: TRBJ1-5
CDR3aa: CASSLEGGPQHF

v_gene: TRBV7-9
j_gene: TRBJ2-7
CDR3aa: CASSNSFYGEQYF

v_gene: TRBV3-1
j_gene: TRBJ2-5
CDR3aa: CASSPLNQETQYF

v_gene: TRBV20-1
j_gene: TRBJ1-2
CDR3aa: CSARLTRRPYGYTF

v_gene: TRBV6-1
j_gene: TRBJ2-5
CDR3aa: CASSELGSVETQYF

v_gene: TRBV24-1
j_gene: TRBJ2-1
CDR3aa: CATSDSWGTEYNEQFF